This T cell receptor beta chain was recovered during a study of Graves' ophthalmopathy and Graves' hyperthyroidism. Study-wide results and caveats: This model predicted ophthalmopathy progression (sensitivity around 71%, specificity about 72%).

V lost 4 bases and J lost 8, with 17 bases in between. There are 15 residues in the CDR3. Of note for this clonotype: What it binds is unknown. This may arise from a read error, as a much more abundant clone is one base away.

The TCR beta CDR3 regions underwent amplification from RNA transcripts. An initial RT-PCR round employing HTBI primers preceded a second-round multiplex PCR. TCRdb independently ran MiXCR on the multiplex PCR reads; one entry per CDR3 protein. The data show over a million distinct CDR3 sequences, with 35% to 45% seen just once and approximately 12% held by the top ten. Clinical symptoms, serum thyroxine, TRAb, thyroid ultrasound and orbital computed tomography were relied on for diagnosis. The sample was peripheral blood or thyroid tissue (not recorded which). V and J are TRBV12-3 or TRBV12-4 and TRBJ1-4, with D perhaps matching TRBD1 (6 bases). The clonotype was recovered from an adult man with Graves' hyperthyroidism. The CDR3 DNA reads TGTGCCAGCAGTTCGGTGACAGGCGTAAGCGAAAAACTGTTTTTT. The encoded protein is CASSSVTGVSEKLFF.